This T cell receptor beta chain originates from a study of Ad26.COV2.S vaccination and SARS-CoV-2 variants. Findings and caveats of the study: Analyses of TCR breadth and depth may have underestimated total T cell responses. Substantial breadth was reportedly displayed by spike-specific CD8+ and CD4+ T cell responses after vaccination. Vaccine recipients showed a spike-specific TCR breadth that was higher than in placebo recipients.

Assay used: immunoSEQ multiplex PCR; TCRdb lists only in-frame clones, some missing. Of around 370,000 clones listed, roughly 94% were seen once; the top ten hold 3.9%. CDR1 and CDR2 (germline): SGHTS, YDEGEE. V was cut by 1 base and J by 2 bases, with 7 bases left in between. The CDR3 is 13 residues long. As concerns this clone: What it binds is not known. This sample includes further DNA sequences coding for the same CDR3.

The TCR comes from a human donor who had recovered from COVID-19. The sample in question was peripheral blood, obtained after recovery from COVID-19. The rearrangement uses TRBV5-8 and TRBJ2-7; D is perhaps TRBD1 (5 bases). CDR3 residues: CASSLPGTYEQYF. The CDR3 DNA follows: TGTGCCAGCAGCTTGCCAGGGACCTACGAGCAGTACTTC.